The clone carrying this TCR beta chain has more than one count but fewer than ten. Its antigen remains unidentified. The CDR3 consists of 15 residues. With V trimmed by 1 base and J by 5 bases, 7 bases remained unmatched. The germline V gene encodes CDR1 SGHTA and CDR2 FQGNSA. This entry is derived from a study of CD8+CD57+ T cells in acquired aplastic anemia. Background on the study: Average CD4+ read depth in healthy donors was around 10 million reads.

General study points: Between patients and controls, CD8+ Simpson's diversity did not vary significantly.

Using genomic DNA as the template, TCR beta VDJ and CDR3 profiling was carried out. Via MiXCR, TCRdb re-called the reads, giving one row per CDR3 protein. The repertoire consists of hundreds of thousands of distinct CDR3 sequences, with under 80% occurring once and the leading ten covering 4%. The V and J genes are TRBV7-2 and TRBJ2-7, with 8 nucleotides matching TRBD2. The origin of this receptor is a human donor in good health, serving as a control. The sample consisted of sorted CD4+, CD8+, or CD8+CD57+ T cells (not recorded which) from PBMCs. CDR3 region: CASSLEPTGGHEQYF. The DNA of the CDR3 is TGTGCCAGCAGCTTAGAGCCAACGGGAGGGCACGAGCAGTACTTC.